This T cell receptor (beta chain) was identified during a study of blood T cells in healthy people across ages. PCR was performed a second time for about 6 to 12 cycles using a sample-barcoded 5' primer and a J-beta primer mix. Each cDNA molecule carried a tag from a template-switch adaptor that contained 12 random nucleotides. TCRdb re-called the 5' RACE reads with MiXCR, one entry per CDR3 protein. The sample lists approximately 1,000,000 distinct CDR3 sequences, more than 30% occurring once. Points from the study as a whole: Unsorted PBMC input precluded a conclusive naive versus antigen-experienced comparison.

In this sample, this clonotype turned up a few times. As yet, its antigen is unknown. Losses at the gene ends were 6 bases for V and 3 bases for J; bases not matched to a gene: 7. The CDR3 runs 14 residues. Each sample had at least 6.5 million PBMCs isolated. The sequenced sample consisted of blood. The sequence came from a man between 18 and 29 years old in good health. The chain uses TRBV12-3 or TRBV12-4 and TRBJ1-1; 7 positions match TRBD1. This CDR3 reads CASSPTGLDTEAFF. CDR3 coding DNA: TGTGCCAGCAGCCCGACAGGGTTGGACACTGAAGCTTTCTTT.